The 31 T cell receptor beta chains reported below all come from one sample, sequenced in a study of blood T cell repertoires in COVID-19 (dated by TCRdb to the early 2020s). Libraries were constructed by the immunoSEQ multiplex PCR assay. Held by TCRdb, this immuneACCESS table contains in-frame sequences only and omits some clones. Under half of the omission traces to an unresolved V gene where checked; the cause of the rest is unknown. The sample records 40,000 or so clones, around 84% of which are singletons. The leading ten clones occupy around 13% of the sample. Sequenced sample: peripheral blood. The source of these receptors is a human donor in a cohort sampled during active COVID-19.

This sequence joins TRBV6-5 and TRBJ1-5, with a tentative D call TRBD1 (5 bases). V dropped 8 bases and J dropped 6 bases, with 14 bases sitting between them. CDR1 and CDR2 from the germline V gene are MNHEY and SVGAGI. CDR3 length: 13 amino acids. The CDR3 region is CASSGGLGQPQHF. The CDR3 region has the DNA TGTGCCAGCTCGGGGGGGTTAGGTCAGCCCCAGCATTTT.

The chain uses TRBV21-1 and TRBJ2-2; the table's D call, TRBD1, has no DNA check behind it. TRBV21-1 is recorded as a pseudogene. This CDR3 is built from 18 residues. For the CDR3, the DNA is TGTGCCAGCAGCAAAGGAAAGGGAACAGGGGGATACACCGGGGAGCTGTTTTTT. The encoded protein is CASSKGKGTGGYTGELFF.

The chain employs TRBV7-9 and TRBJ2-5, with D possibly being TRBD2 (6 bases). Germline V lookup: CDR1 SEHNR, CDR2 FQNEAQ (reference sequence). CDR3 length: 12 amino acids. Trimming removed 3 bases at V and 5 bases at J, with 7 bases between. CDR3 sequence reads: CASSFAGETQYF. The CDR3 DNA is TGTGCCAGCAGCTTTGCGGGGGAGACCCAGTACTTC.

The V call is TRBV3-1 (or the pseudogene TRBV3-2), the J call TRBJ1-4; D uncertain. The CDR3 totals 15 residues. V lost 0 bases and J lost 13, with 18 bases in between. Germline CDR1 reads LGHDT; CDR2 reads YNNKEL (reference sequence). CDR3 in amino acids: CASSQDVNQARRLFF. In DNA form, the CDR3 reads TGTGCCAGCAGCCAAGATGTCAATCAGGCCAGAAGACTGTTTTTT.

This chain's CDR3 is CASGSGGRGEAFF. The CDR3 DNA sequence: TGTGCCAGCGGTAGTGGGGGCAGGGGGGAAGCTTTCTTT. V gene TRBV9 combines with J gene TRBJ1-1; 7 bases map to TRBD1. The germline gives CDR1 SGDLS, CDR2 YYNGEE. CDR3 length: 13 amino acids. Germline trimming cut 7 bases from V and 8 bases from J; bases unmatched to any gene: 11.

The gene calls are TRBV5-1 and TRBJ2-5; 10 bases fit TRBD2. After removal of 0 bases from V and 1 base from J, the junction contained 3 bases not matched to a gene. CDR3 length equals 16 residues. CDR1 SGHRS and CDR2 YFSETQ come from the germline V gene. CDR3 amino acids: CASSLGASGGQETQYF. CDR3 coding DNA: TGCGCCAGCAGCTTGGGGGCTAGCGGGGGCCAAGAGACCCAGTACTTC.

The gene calls are TRBV5-5 and TRBJ2-3, with 9 bases fitting TRBD1. J was trimmed by 5 bases and V by 4 bases; bases with no gene match: 11. The CDR3 consists of 16 residues. Germline CDR1 SGHKS, CDR2 YYEKEE (reference sequence). CDR3 residues: CASSPQLQGAGDTQYF. CDR3 sequence (DNA): TGTGCCAGCAGCCCCCAATTACAGGGGGCCGGAGATACGCAGTATTTT.

The chain joins TRBV25-1 to TRBJ2-3; TRBD2 agrees at 10 bases. Germline CDR1 MGHDK, CDR2 SYGVNS. V dropped 1 base and J dropped 2; count of bases not matched to a gene: 3. CDR3 size: 16 residues. The CDR3 sequence is CASSESSGGYTDTQYF. CDR3 bases: TGTGCCAGCAGTGAATCTAGCGGGGGCTACACAGATACGCAGTATTTT.

V and J are TRBV29-1 and TRBJ1-2; 10 bases agree with TRBD1. V shed 7 bases and J 6 bases; nucleotides not matched to a gene: 8. This CDR3 has 13 residues. The germline V gene has CDR1 SQVTM and CDR2 ANQGSEA. DNA of the CDR3: TGCAGCGATAGATATGGGACAGGGGATGGCTACACCTTC. Translating it yields CSDRYGTGDGYTF.

The gene calls are TRBV19 and TRBJ1-2; 12 nucleotides agree with TRBD1. This CDR3 region has 12 residues. Germline CDR1 reads LNHDA; CDR2 reads SQIVND (reference sequence). V trimming: 9 bases; J trimming: 8 bases; junction bases outside the gene matches: 4. The CDR3 sequence: CASGTGGLGYTF. As DNA, the CDR3 is TGTGCCAGCGGGACAGGGGGCCTCGGCTACACCTTC.

The chain joins TRBV6-5 to TRBJ1-1, with D unclear. Germline CDR1 MNHEY, CDR2 SVGAGI. Trimming stripped 4 bases from V and 1 base from J, with 10 bases between. The CDR3 is made up of 14 amino acids. CDR3: CASSSAGRNTEAFF. CDR3 bases: TGTGCCAGCAGTTCAGCCGGGAGGAACACTGAAGCTTTCTTT.

V usage is TRBV6-2 or TRBV6-3 and J usage is TRBJ2-1; TRBD2 is a possible D gene (6 bases). Germline V gene sequence: CDR1 MNHEY, CDR2 SVGEGT. Trimming pared 6 bases from V and 9 bases from J, leaving 15 bases between. There are 13 residues in the CDR3. The CDR3: CASSPGRSGEQFF. The CDR3 DNA is TGTGCCAGCAGCCCGGGGAGGAGCGGTGAGCAGTTCTTC.

V and J are TRBV18 and TRBJ1-2; 7 bases line up with TRBD1. The V segment lost 4 bases and the J segment 3 bases; nucleotides outside the gene matches: 2. The germline CDR1 and CDR2 sequences are KGHSH and LQKENI. The CDR3 consists of 13 residues. The CDR3 bases are TGTGCCAGCTCACAAGGGACAGACTATGGCTACACCTTC. This gives the protein CASSQGTDYGYTF.

The chain joins TRBV6-6 to TRBJ2-7; possible D gene TRBD2, 6 bases. Trimming shortened V by 2 bases and J by 2 bases, and 13 bases separated the two germline ends. CDR3 length: 15 amino acids. The germline V gene encodes CDR1 MNHNY and CDR2 SVGAGI (reference sequence). CDR3 in amino acids: CASSYTGRQAYEQYF. Written as DNA, the CDR3 is TGTGCCAGCAGTTACACGGGGAGGCAGGCCTACGAGCAGTACTTC.

The rearrangement uses TRBV7-6 and TRBJ2-5, with 9 bases that match TRBD2. V was clipped by 5 bases and J by 0 bases; unmatched bases: 7. Germline V gene data show CDR1 as SGHVS and CDR2 as FNYEAQ. The CDR3 is 16 amino acids. Here the CDR3 reads CASSPRLAGYQETQYF. CDR3 nucleotide sequence: TGTGCCAGCAGCCCCCGGCTAGCGGGGTACCAAGAGACCCAGTACTTC.

The rearrangement uses TRBV14 and TRBJ2-1, with D unclear. The CDR3 runs to 11 residues. Germline assignment: CDR1 SGHDN and CDR2 FVKESK. V shed 0 bases and J shed 9 bases, with 3 bases lying between them. Written as DNA, the CDR3 is TGTGCCAGCAGCCAAGACAGTGAGCAGTTCTTC. Translation gives CASSQDSEQFF. Using reference TRBV14 and TRBJ2-1 for the parts outside the CDR3, the full variable domain is EAGVTQFPSHSVIEKGQTVTLRCDPISGHDNLYWYRRVMGKEIKFLLHFVKESKQDESGMPNNRFLAERTGGTYSTLKVQPAELEDSGVYFCASSQDSEQFFGPGTRLTVL.

The table lists this clone with a count of one. Other DNA sequences from this sample encode an identical CDR3 as well. The chain recombines TRBV27 with TRBJ1-2; D is possibly TRBD1 (5 bases). The CDR3 is 17 amino acids. Trimming removed 10 bases at V and 0 bases at J, with 24 bases between. CDR1 is MNHEY and CDR2 is SMNVEV in the germline V gene (reference sequence). The CDR3 sequence is CATKLRGGGGSNYGYTF. The CDR3, as DNA: TGTGCCACAAAACTCCGGGGCGGGGGTGGGTCTAACTATGGCTACACCTTC.

This clone has more than one count but fewer than ten. This chain links TRBV6-2 or TRBV6-3 with TRBJ2-1, with TRBD1 as a possible D gene (5 bases). Germline CDR1 is MNHEY and CDR2 is SVGEGT. V shed 3 bases and J shed 8 bases, with 17 bases lying between them. There are 15 residues in the CDR3. The CDR3 sequence: CASSYPGISRDEQFF. The CDR3 DNA reads as TGTGCCAGCAGTTATCCAGGGATAAGCCGGGATGAGCAGTTCTTC.

The chain has TRBV10-3 and TRBJ2-5, with 7 nucleotides matching TRBD2. The germline V gene has CDR1 ENHRY and CDR2 SYGVKD. The ends lost 7 bases at V and 5 bases at J; junction bases unmatched: 10. This CDR3 contains 14 residues. CDR3 protein: CAIKGSGEGETQYF. The CDR3 DNA reads as TGTGCCATCAAAGGAAGCGGGGAAGGGGAGACCCAGTACTTC.

This sequence joins TRBV5-1 and TRBJ1-1; 7 positions agree with TRBD1. Germline V lookup: CDR1 SGHRS, CDR2 YFSETQ. The junction had 5 bases not matched to a gene; V was cut back by 0 bases and J by 0 bases. This CDR3 spans 16 amino acids. The CDR3 DNA follows: TGCGCCAGCAGCTTGGGTGGGACAGACGTGAACACTGAAGCTTTCTTT. It translates to CASSLGGTDVNTEAFF.

This sequence joins TRBV18 and TRBJ1-3; the D gene is possibly TRBD1 (6 bases). The CDR3 runs to 14 residues. Trimming pared 4 bases from V and 0 bases from J, leaving 7 bases between. Germline V gene data show CDR1 as KGHSH and CDR2 as LQKENI. The CDR3 here is CASSRTVSGNTIYF. The CDR3 region has the DNA TGTGCCAGCTCACGGACAGTCTCTGGAAACACCATATATTTT.

The chain is built from TRBV3-1 (or the pseudogene TRBV3-2) and TRBJ1-1, with TRBD1 identical over 9 bases. V was clipped by 4 bases and J by 1 base; unmatched bases: 10. CDR3 length equals 17 residues. Germline loops: CDR1 LGHDT, CDR2 YNNKEL (reference sequence). The CDR3 DNA sequence: TGTGCCAGCAGCCCCCTCACAGGGGGCCACACGAACACTGAAGCTTTCTTT. This gives the protein CASSPLTGGHTNTEAFF.

The chain uses TRBV5-1 and TRBJ1-6, with D hard to call. Between the trimmed V and J ends, which lost 4 bases and 5 bases, there was a span of 7 bases. The germline V gene encodes CDR1 SGHRS and CDR2 YFSETQ. The CDR3 is 13 residues long. CDR3 residues: CASSGLNNSPLHF. In DNA form, the CDR3 reads TGCGCCAGCAGCGGTCTAAATAATTCACCCCTCCACTTT.

This clone occurred once. CDR3 nucleotides: TGTGCCAGCAGTCCGGGGGTGGGCTACGAGCAGTACTTC. Protein: CASSPGVGYEQYF. This rearrangement joins TRBV12-3 or TRBV12-4 to TRBJ2-7, with a possible D match to TRBD2 (6 bases). The ends were cut back, 5 bases at V and 3 bases at J, with 11 bases in the middle. CDR3 size: 13 residues.

The chain uses TRBV9 and TRBJ1-4; 9 nucleotides match TRBD1. CDR1 and CDR2 from the germline V gene are SGDLS and YYNGEE. This CDR3 is 14 amino acids long. With 4 bases clipped from V and 7 bases from J, the junction kept 5 bases outside the gene matches. CDR3 sequence (DNA): TGTGCCAGCAGCACAGGGGGCGGACCTGAAAAACTGTTTTTT. Amino acid sequence: CASSTGGGPEKLFF.

This clone is large by share. The V and J genes are TRBV4-2 and TRBJ2-7; 12 nucleotides agree with TRBD2. This CDR3 spans 14 amino acids. Germline V lookup: CDR1 LGHNA, CDR2 YNFKEQ. V gave up 2 bases and J gave up 5 bases; unmatched junction bases: 1. CDR3 DNA: TGTGCCAGCAGCCAACGGACTAGCGGGGACGAGCAGTACTTC. Translated, it gives CASSQRTSGDEQYF.

The DNA for the CDR3 is TGCGCCAGTAAGGGACAGGGTATAGATGGCTACACCTTC. Translated: CASKGQGIDGYTF. The rearrangement uses TRBV5-1 and TRBJ1-2; 9 nucleotides agree with TRBD1. Trimming cost V 8 bases and J 6 bases; bases outside gene matches: 8. The CDR3 sequence is 13 residues long. The germline gives CDR1 SGHRS, CDR2 YFSETQ.

The CDR3 DNA follows: TGTGCCAGCAGCTTAGGGCAGGCAATTGACTATGGCTACACCTTC. It codes for CASSLGQAIDYGYTF. The V and J genes are TRBV7-9 and TRBJ1-2; D is ambiguous. V was pared by 1 base and J by 3 bases, with 12 bases between. CDR1 and CDR2 from the germline V gene are SEHNR and FQNEAQ (reference sequence). The CDR3 consists of 15 residues.

The V and J genes are TRBV2 and TRBJ1-4; D remains ambiguous. V lost 2 bases and J lost 2, with 9 bases in between. The length of the CDR3 is 15 residues. The germline V gene encodes CDR1 SNHLY and CDR2 FYNNEI. Here the CDR3 reads CASSERSVTNEKLFF. Here the CDR3 DNA reads TGTGCCAGCAGTGAACGTTCGGTTACTAATGAAAAACTGTTTTTT.

This sequence joins TRBV19 and TRBJ2-3, with no clear D. The CDR3 has 13 amino acids. Trimming pared 5 bases from V and 1 base from J, leaving 7 bases between. CDR1 is LNHDA and CDR2 is SQIVND in the germline V gene (reference sequence). The CDR3 sequence is CASSAGRTDTQYF. The CDR3 DNA is TGTGCCAGTAGTGCAGGTCGCACAGATACGCAGTATTTT.

The J gene is TRBJ1-6, the V gene TRBV25-1, with 8 bases aligning to TRBD1. There are 14 residues in the CDR3. Trimming removed 9 bases from V and 4 bases from J; junction bases left unmatched: 5. Germline lookup yields CDR1 MGHDK and CDR2 SYGVNS. CDR3 residues: CASTGTGYNSPLHF. The DNA for the CDR3 is TGTGCCAGTACCGGGACAGGTTATAATTCACCCCTCCACTTT.